These 4 T cell receptor beta chains were sequenced from one sample in a study of spatial heterogeneity in lung cancer. From the 5' RACE reads, TCRdb called clonotypes with MiXCR, one entry per CDR3 protein. This repertoire shows about 30,000 distinct CDR3 sequences, under 6.5% found once; its top ten account for approximately 20%. Time point specified: blood at routine non-recurrence follow-up after resection. Unsorted whole RNA of tumor, nontumor lung or frozen PBMC was sequenced. The sample in question was PBMCs, obtained at follow-up. Every receptor here comes from a male donor with early-stage non-small cell lung cancer.

At least ten counts were recorded for this clonotype. The chain combines TRBV7-2 with TRBJ2-3, with 7 bases lining up with TRBD1. Unmatched junction bases numbered 3, after V lost 6 bases and J lost 6 bases. The CDR3 is 12 residues long. CDR1 is SGHTA and CDR2 is FQGNSA in the germline V gene. DNA of the CDR3: TGTGCCAGCAGGAGGGGGCTTGATACGCAGTATTTT. As protein: CASRRGLDTQYF.

This clonotype has a handful of counts. The chain employs TRBV20-1 and TRBJ2-3; TRBD2 matches 16 bases. The ends lost 6 bases at V and 6 bases at J; junction bases unmatched: 15. CDR1 is DFQATT and CDR2 is SNEGSKA in the germline V gene (reference sequence). The CDR3 covers 18 residues. The CDR3 is CSAKPVGLAGGDADTQYF. In nucleotides, the CDR3 is TGCAGTGCCAAACCGGTGGGACTAGCGGGGGGGGACGCGGATACGCAGTATTTT.

This clonotype was seen at least ten times. The chain recombines TRBV7-2 with TRBJ1-1, with D possibly being TRBD1 (6 bases). CDR1 SGHTA and CDR2 FQGNSA come from the germline V gene. The CDR3 spans 15 residues. V was trimmed by 5 bases and J by 5 bases, leaving 18 bases between them. DNA for the CDR3: TGTGCCAGCAGCCCAGTCCCGGGGGCTGGGACTGAAGCTTTCTTT. The encoded protein is CASSPVPGAGTEAFF.

The chain recombines TRBV6-5 with TRBJ2-2; 14 nucleotides align to TRBD2. The trim removed 4 bases at V and 4 bases at J, leaving 8 bases unmatched. Looked up from germline, CDR1 is MNHEY and CDR2 is SVGAGI. The CDR3 has 18 amino acids. The CDR3 region is CASSSAGLAGVGTGELFF. The CDR3 DNA is TGTGCCAGCAGTTCAGCGGGACTAGCGGGAGTTGGCACCGGGGAGCTGTTTTTT.